This T cell receptor beta chain was sequenced in a study of identical twins. Deletions cut 4 bases from V and 5 bases from J, with 14 bases between. Germline V gives CDR1 SQVTM, CDR2 ANQGSEA. The CDR3 spans 13 residues. Every donor was a healthy Caucasian. Via MiXCR, TCRdb re-called the 5' RACE reads, giving one row per CDR3 protein. This table holds roughly 500,000 distinct CDR3 sequences, roughly 21% found once. These data were also reused for a study on T cells expressing NK-cell markers. That work states: Several of the experiments relied on an anti-gamma-delta TCR antibody so that only alpha-beta TCR T cells were sorted. In a few donors, dominant clonotypes made up about 25-60.1% of CD3+CD56-NKG2C+ cells. The HCMV specificity of the expanded NKG2C+ T cell clones stayed unresolved.

The TCR was taken from a woman between 18 and 29 years old in good health. This chain links TRBV29-1 with TRBJ2-5; a weak D match, TRBD1 (6 bases). Material: CD4+ T cells sorted from blood. The CDR3 nucleotides are TGCAGCGTTGGCAGGGGAACCCGCGAGACCCAGTACTTC. Its protein is CSVGRGTRETQYF.